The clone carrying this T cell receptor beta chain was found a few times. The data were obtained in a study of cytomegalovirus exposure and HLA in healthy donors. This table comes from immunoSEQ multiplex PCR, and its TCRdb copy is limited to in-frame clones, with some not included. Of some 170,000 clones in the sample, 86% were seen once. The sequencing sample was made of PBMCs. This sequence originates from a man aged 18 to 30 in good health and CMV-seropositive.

This chain's CDR3 is CASSLVEGYEQYF. Written as DNA, the CDR3 is TGCGCCAGCAGCTTGGTCGAGGGCTACGAGCAGTACTTC. The chain couples TRBV5-1 to TRBJ2-7; perhaps TRBD2 as D (5 bases). Trimming stripped 0 bases from V and 3 bases from J, with 7 bases between. In germline, CDR1 is SGHRS, CDR2 YFSETQ. The CDR3 extends over 13 amino acids.